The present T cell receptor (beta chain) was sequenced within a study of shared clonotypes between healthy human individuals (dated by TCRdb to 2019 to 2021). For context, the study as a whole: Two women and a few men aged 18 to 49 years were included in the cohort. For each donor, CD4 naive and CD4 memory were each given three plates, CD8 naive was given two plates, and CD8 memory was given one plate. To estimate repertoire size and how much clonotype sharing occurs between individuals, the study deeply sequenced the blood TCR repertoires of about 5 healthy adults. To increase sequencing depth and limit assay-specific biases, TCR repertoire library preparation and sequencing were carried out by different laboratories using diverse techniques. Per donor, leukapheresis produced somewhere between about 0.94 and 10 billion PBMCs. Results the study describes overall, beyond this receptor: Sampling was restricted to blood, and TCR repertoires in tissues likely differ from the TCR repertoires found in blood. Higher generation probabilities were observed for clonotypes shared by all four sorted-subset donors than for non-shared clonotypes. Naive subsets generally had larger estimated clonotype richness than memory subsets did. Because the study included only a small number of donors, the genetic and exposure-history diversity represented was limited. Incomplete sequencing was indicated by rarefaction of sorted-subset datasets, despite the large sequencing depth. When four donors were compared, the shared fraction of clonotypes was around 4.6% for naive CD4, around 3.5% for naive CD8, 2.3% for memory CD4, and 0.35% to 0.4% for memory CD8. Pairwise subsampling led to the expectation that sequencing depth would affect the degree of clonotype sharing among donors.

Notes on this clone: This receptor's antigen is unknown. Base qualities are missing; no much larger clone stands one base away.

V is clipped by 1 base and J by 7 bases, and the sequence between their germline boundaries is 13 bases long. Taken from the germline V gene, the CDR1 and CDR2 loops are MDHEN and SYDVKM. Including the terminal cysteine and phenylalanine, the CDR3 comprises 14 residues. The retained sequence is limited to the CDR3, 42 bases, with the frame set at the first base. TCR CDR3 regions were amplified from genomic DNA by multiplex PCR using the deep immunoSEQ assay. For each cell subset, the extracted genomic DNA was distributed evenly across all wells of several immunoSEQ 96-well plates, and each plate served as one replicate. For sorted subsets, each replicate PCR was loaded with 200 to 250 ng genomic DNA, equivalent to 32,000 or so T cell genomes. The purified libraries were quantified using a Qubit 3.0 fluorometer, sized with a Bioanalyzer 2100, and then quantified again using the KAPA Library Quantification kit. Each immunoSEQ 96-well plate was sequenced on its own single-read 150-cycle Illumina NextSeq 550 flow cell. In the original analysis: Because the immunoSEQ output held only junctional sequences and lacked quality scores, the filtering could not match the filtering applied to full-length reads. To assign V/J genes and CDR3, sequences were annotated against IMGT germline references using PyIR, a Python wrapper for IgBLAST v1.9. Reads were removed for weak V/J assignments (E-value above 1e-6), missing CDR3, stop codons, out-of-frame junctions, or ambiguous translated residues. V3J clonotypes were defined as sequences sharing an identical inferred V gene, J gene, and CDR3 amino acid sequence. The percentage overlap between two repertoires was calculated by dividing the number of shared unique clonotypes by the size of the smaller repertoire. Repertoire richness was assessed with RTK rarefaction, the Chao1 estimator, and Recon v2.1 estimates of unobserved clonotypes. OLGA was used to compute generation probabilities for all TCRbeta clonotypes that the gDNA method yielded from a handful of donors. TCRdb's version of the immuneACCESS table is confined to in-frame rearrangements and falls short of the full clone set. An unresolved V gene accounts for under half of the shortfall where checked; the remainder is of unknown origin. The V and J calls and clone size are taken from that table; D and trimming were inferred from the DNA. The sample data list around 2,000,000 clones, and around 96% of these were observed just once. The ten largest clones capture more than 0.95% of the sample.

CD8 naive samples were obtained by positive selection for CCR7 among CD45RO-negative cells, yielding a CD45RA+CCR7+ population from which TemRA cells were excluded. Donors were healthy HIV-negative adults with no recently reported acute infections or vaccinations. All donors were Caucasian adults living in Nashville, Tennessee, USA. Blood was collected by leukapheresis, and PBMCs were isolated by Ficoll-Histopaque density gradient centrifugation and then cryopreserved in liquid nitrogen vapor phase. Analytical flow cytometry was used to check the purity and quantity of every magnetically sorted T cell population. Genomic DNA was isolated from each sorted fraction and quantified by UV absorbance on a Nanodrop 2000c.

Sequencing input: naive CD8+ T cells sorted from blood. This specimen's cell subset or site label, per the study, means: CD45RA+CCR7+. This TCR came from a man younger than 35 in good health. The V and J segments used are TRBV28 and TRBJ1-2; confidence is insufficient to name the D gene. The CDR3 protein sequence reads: CASSLSLGVSGYTF. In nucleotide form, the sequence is TGTGCCAGCAGTTTATCCCTGGGTGTCTCTGGCTACACCTTC.